These 9 T cell receptor beta chains were all obtained from the same sample, sequenced in a study of radiation and T cells in renal cell carcinoma. Time point defined: baseline pretreatment blood. The treatment is: 15 Gy SBRT to primary tumor, nephrectomy 4 weeks later. Generated by immunoSEQ multiplex PCR, the TCRdb table keeps only in-frame clones and is missing some. The sample carries about 130,000 clones, around nine tenths recorded once. This sample comprised blood, obtained from a patient whose treatment included radiotherapy and nephrectomy. These receptors were obtained from a woman aged 45-60 years with renal cell carcinoma.

The rearrangement joins TRBV5-5 to TRBJ2-7; possible D gene TRBD1, 5 bases. The CDR3 runs 13 residues. The germline gives CDR1 SGHKS, CDR2 YYEKEE (reference sequence). V shed 5 bases and J shed 7 bases, with 16 bases lying between them. The CDR3 loop reads CASRSQVLGEQYF. DNA of the CDR3: TGTGCCAGCAGGTCACAGGTGTTAGGGGAGCAGTACTTC.

This clone has just one count. The chain links TRBV30 to TRBJ2-5; TRBD1 matches 11 bases. TRBJ2-7 explains the end of the DNA better; the J call may be wrong. Germline CDR1 and CDR2: GTSNPN and SVGIG (reference sequence). The CDR3 consists of 13 residues. In DNA, the CDR3 is TGTGCCTGGGGGACAGGGGGATCCTACGAGCAGTACTTC. It encodes CAWGTGGSYEQYF.

CDR3 nucleotides: TGTGCCAGCAGGACCGAGGGGTTCATGAACACTGAAGCTTTCTTT. Translated, it gives CASRTEGFMNTEAFF. The chain carries TRBV5-4 and TRBJ1-1; weak D call: TRBD1 (5 bases). Deletions cut 5 bases from V and 0 bases from J, with 14 bases between. This CDR3 is built from 15 residues. The germline V gene has CDR1 SGHNT and CDR2 YYREEE (reference sequence).

V is TRBV4-2 and J is TRBJ2-3; no clear D. Looked up from germline, CDR1 is LGHNA and CDR2 is YNFKEQ. Trimming stripped 5 bases from V and 2 bases from J, with 5 bases between. The length of the CDR3 is 12 residues. This CDR3 reads CASSSSTDTQYF. The CDR3 nucleotides are TGTGCCAGCAGCTCGTCCACAGATACGCAGTATTTT.

The chain couples TRBV10-1 to TRBJ1-3; the match to TRBD1 covers 7 bases. The CDR3 has 17 amino acids. The trim removed 2 bases at V and 0 bases at J, leaving 7 bases unmatched. Germline CDR1 reads WNHNN; CDR2 reads SYGVQD (reference sequence). Written as DNA, the CDR3 is TGCGCCAGCAGTGAGACGGTGACAGGGTACTCTGGAAACACCATATATTTT. This codes for CASSETVTGYSGNTIYF.

CDR3 bases: TGTGCCAGCAGCACCGTGAGGGACACCGGGGAGCTGTTTTTT. Translation: CASSTVRDTGELFF. This chain joins TRBV6-1 and TRBJ2-2; D might be TRBD2 (5 bases). The CDR3 loop spans 14 amino acids. Germline V lookup: CDR1 MNHNS, CDR2 SASEGT. The V end lost 6 bases, the J end lost 3 bases, and 11 bases lay between the germline ends.

This chain uses TRBV4-1 with TRBJ1-3; the D is unclear. Germline loops: CDR1 MGHRA, CDR2 YSYEKL. This CDR3 spans 15 amino acids. Trimming removed 1 base at V and 4 bases at J, with 11 bases between. The CDR3 spells CASSQVSTRGNTIYF. CDR3 DNA: TGCGCCAGCAGCCAAGTTAGTACGAGAGGAAACACCATATATTTT.

The chain combines TRBV19 with TRBJ1-2; no clear D gene. The V end lost 3 bases, the J end lost 0 bases, and 8 bases lay between the germline ends. Germline loops: CDR1 LNHDA, CDR2 SQIVND (reference sequence). CDR3 length equals 14 residues. The CDR3, as DNA: TGTGCCAGTAGTATCGAGAGAACTAACTATGGCTACACCTTC. Translating it yields CASSIERTNYGYTF.

The chain combines TRBV15 with TRBJ2-3; tentatively, D is TRBD1 (6 bases). V was shortened by 1 base and J by 0 bases, with 8 bases between the two germline ends. Germline V CDR1 and CDR2: LNHNV, YYDKDF (reference sequence). The CDR3 sequence is 15 residues long. The CDR3 region is CATSRGGPSTDTQYF. DNA of the CDR3: TGTGCCACCAGCAGAGGGGGGCCTAGCACAGATACGCAGTATTTT.